The text below deals with one T cell receptor beta chain. Its antigen is not identified. The entry originates in a study of T cells in narcolepsy. Whole-study results and caveats: No autoreactive T cell clone sequences appeared in some memory CD4+ repertoires. Same-patient CSF and blood CD4+ T cell clonotypes included HCRT-specific and TRIB2-specific autoreactive ones.

CDR1 is MNHEY and CDR2 is SMNVEV in the germline V gene (reference sequence). The V end was cut by 6 bases, the J end by 6 bases, with 21 bases between. The length of the CDR3 is 17 residues. The table came from immunoSEQ multiplex PCR; TCRdb's copy has only in-frame clones and leaves some out. The repertoire holds about 30,000 clones, with 78% as singletons. The specimen sequenced was CD45RA- memory CD4+ T cells from PBMCs. The chain recombines TRBV27 with TRBJ1-6; D possibly corresponds to TRBD1 (6 bases). The receptor comes from a human donor with narcolepsy. The CDR3 sequence: CASRSGTPAVVNSPLHF. CDR3 in DNA: TGTGCCAGCAGATCCGGGACACCGGCGGTGGTTAATTCACCCCTCCACTTT.